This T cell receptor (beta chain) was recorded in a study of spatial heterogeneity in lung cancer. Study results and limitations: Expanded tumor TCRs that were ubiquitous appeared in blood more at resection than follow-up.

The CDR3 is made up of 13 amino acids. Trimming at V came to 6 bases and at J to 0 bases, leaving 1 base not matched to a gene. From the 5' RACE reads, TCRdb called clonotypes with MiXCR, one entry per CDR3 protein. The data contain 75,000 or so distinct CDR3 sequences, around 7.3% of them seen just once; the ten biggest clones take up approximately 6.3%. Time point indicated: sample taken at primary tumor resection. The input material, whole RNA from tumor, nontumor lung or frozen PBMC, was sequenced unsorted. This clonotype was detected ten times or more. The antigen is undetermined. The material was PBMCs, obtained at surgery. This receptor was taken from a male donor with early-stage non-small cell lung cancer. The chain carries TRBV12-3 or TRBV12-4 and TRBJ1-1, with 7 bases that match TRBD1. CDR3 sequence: CASRTGLNTEAFF. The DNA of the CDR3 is TGTGCCAGCAGGACAGGGTTGAACACTGAAGCTTTCTTT.